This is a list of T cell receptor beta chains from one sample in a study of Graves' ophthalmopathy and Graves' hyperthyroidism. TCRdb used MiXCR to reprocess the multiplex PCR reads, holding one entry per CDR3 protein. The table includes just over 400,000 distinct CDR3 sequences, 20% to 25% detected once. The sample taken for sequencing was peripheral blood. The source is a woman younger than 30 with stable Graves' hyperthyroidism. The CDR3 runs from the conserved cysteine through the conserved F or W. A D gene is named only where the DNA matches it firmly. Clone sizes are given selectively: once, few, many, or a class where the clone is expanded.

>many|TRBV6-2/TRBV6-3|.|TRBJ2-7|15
TGTGCCAGCACCTTGGGCGGACTGAGCTCCTACGGGCAGTACTTC
CASTLGGLSSYGQYF
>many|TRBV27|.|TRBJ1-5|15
TGTGCCAGCAGTTTATCGACGGGTAGCAATCAGCCCCAGCATTTT
CASSLSTGSNQPQHF
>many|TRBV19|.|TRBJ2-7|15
TGTGCCAGTAGTACTCCGGGCAGCAGGTTTTACGAGCAGTACTTC
CASSTPGSRFYEQYF
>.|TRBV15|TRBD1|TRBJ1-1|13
TGTGCCATCCGCTCCAGGGGGGACACTGAAGCTTTCTTT
CAIRSRGDTEAFF
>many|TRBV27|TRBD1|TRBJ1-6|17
TGTGCCAGCAGTTTATCGGGGACAGGGAGGGGGAATTCACCCCTCCACTTT
CASSLSGTGRGNSPLHF
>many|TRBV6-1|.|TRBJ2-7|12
TGTGCCAGCAGGGGGGGCCGTTACGAGCAGTACTTC
CASRGGRYEQYF
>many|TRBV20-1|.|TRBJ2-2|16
TGCAGTGCTAGAGATTATCGGTACTTGAACACCGGGGAGCTGTTTTTT
CSARDYRYLNTGELFF
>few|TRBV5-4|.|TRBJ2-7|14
TGTGCCAGCAGCTTTGGGGGACGGCATTACGAGCAGTACTTC
CASSFGGRHYEQYF
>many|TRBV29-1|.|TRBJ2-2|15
TGCAGCGTCCAAGGGGGGAGTTACTCCACCGGGGAGCTGTTTTTT
CSVQGGSYSTGELFF
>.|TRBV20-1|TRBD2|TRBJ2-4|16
TGCAGTGCAAGATCGGCTAGCGGGAGAAACAAAAACATTCAGTACTTC
CSARSASGRNKNIQYF
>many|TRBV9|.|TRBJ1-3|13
TGTGCCAGCAGCGTATACACCGGGGGCACCATATATTTT
CASSVYTGGTIYF
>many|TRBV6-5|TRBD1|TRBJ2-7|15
TGTGCCAGCAGTTACTCGCCGGACAGGGGAGACGAGCAGTACTTC
CASSYSPDRGDEQYF
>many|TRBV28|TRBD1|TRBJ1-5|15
TGTGCCAGCAGGAAGACAGGGGCTCGCAATCAGCCCCAGCATTTT
CASRKTGARNQPQHF
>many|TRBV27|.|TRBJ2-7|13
TGTGCCAGCAGTTGGGGCAGCTCCTACGGGCAGTACTTC
CASSWGSSYGQYF
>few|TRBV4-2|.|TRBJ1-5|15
TGTGCCAGCAGCCAAGATGAGGGGGGCGACCAGCCCCAGCATTTT
CASSQDEGGDQPQHF
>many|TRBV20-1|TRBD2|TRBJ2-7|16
TGCAGTGCTAGCGCTAGCGGGAGGACTAGCCAAAACGAGCAGTACTTC
CSASASGRTSQNEQYF
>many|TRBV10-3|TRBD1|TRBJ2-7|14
TGTGCCATCAGTGTAAGGGACAGATCCTACGAGCAGTACTTC
CAISVRDRSYEQYF
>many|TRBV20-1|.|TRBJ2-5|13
TGCAGTGCTAGGTCGGGGTTCCAAGAGACCCAGTACTTC
CSARSGFQETQYF
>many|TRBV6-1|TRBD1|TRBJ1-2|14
TGTGCCAGCAGTGAACGGGCAGGGGGCTATGGCTACACCTTC
CASSERAGGYGYTF
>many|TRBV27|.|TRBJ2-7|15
TGTGCCAGCAGTTCGCCCGGGACGGTGTCCTACGAGCAGTACTTC
CASSSPGTVSYEQYF
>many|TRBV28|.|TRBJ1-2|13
TGTGCCAGCAGTTTCCAGGGGTTCGATGGCTACACCTTC
CASSFQGFDGYTF
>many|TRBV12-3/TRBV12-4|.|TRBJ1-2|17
TGTGCCAGCAGCACACATCCCGGACAGATTCTAAACTATGGCTACACCTTC
CASSTHPGQILNYGYTF
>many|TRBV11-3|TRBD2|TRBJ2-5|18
TGTGCCAGCAGCGAACGACTAGCGGGAGGGCCCCCACAAGAGACCCAGTACTTC
CASSERLAGGPPQETQYF
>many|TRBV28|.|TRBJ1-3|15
TGTGCCAGCAGTTTGGCGGGGAATGCTGGAAACACCATATATTTT
CASSLAGNAGNTIYF
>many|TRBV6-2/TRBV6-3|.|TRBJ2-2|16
TGTGCCAGCACCTTAGAGGGTGGCCTACCGGCCGGGGAGCTGTTTTTT
CASTLEGGLPAGELFF
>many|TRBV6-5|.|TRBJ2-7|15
TGTGCCAGCAGCGCCATGGGACTGGTGAACTACGAGCAGTACTTC
CASSAMGLVNYEQYF
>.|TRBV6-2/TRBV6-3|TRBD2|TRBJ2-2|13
TGTGCCAGCCGGGGCGGGGGGATCGGGGAGCTGTTTTTT
CASRGGGIGELFF
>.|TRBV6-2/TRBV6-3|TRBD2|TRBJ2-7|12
TGTGCCACCGCCCGGGCGGGGGACGAGCAGTACTTC
CATARAGDEQYF
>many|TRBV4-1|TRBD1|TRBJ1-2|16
TGCGCCAGCAGCCAAGCGCCGGGACAGGGGGCCTATGGCTACACCTTC
CASSQAPGQGAYGYTF
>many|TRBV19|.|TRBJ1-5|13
TGTGCCGCAGGAAGGACACCCAATCAGCCCCAGCATTTT
CAAGRTPNQPQHF
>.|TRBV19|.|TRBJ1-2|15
TGTGCCAGTAGGAATTCGGCAGGGAGTAACTATGGCTACACCTTC
CASRNSAGSNYGYTF
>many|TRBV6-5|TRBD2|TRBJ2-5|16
TGTGCCAGCAGTTTGGGGACTAGCGGAGTACCGCCGACCCAGTACTTC
CASSLGTSGVPPTQYF
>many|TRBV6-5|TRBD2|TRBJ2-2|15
TGTGCCAGCAGTTACGCAGGGAGGGCGACGGGGGAGCTGTTTTTT
CASSYAGRATGELFF
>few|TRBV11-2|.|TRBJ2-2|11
TGTGCCAGCAGCTTAGTTGTGGAGCTGTTTTTT
CASSLVVELFF
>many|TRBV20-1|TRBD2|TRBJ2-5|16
TGCAGTGCTAGAGATCGGCTAGCGGGAACCCAGGAGACCCAGTACTTC
CSARDRLAGTQETQYF
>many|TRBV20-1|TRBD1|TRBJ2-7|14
TGCAGTGCCCCTATATTTGGACAGGGCTACGAGCAGTACTTC
CSAPIFGQGYEQYF
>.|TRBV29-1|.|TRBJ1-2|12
TGCAGCGTTGAACGGCCCCCCTATGGCTACACCTTC
CSVERPPYGYTF
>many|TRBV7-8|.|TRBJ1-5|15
TGTGCCAGCAGCTTACGGGGGCACGAAAATCAGCCCCAGCATTTT
CASSLRGHENQPQHF
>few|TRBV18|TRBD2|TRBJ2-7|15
TGTGCCAGCTCACCTACAATAGCGGGTGAGGGGGAGCAGTACTTC
CASSPTIAGEGEQYF
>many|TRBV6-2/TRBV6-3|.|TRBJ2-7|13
TGTGCCAGCAGTCGTGACTACTCCTACGAGCAGTACTTC
CASSRDYSYEQYF
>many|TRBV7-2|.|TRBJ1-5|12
TGTGCCAGCAGCGTCAGTGCTCAGCCCCAGCATTTT
CASSVSAQPQHF
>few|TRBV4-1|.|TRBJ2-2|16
TGCGCCAGCAGCCACCCCGGGGGCGGGTTCACCGGGGAGCTGTTTTTT
CASSHPGGGFTGELFF
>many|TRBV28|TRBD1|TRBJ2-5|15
TGTGCCAGCAGCCGCGGGACAGGAGACCAAGAGACCCAGTACTTC
CASSRGTGDQETQYF
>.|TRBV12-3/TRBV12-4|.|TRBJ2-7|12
TGTGCCAACAGCCAAGCTGGCTACGAGCAGTACTTC
CANSQAGYEQYF
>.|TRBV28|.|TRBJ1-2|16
TGCGCCAGCAGTCCAAGGACCACGTTTCTTTACTATGGCTACACCTTC
CASSPRTTFLYYGYTF
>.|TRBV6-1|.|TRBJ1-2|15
TGTGCCAGCAGTGAAGCGGGGACGGGTCTCTATGGCTACACCTTC
CASSEAGTGLYGYTF
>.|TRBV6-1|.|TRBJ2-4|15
TGTGCCAGCAGTGGTCTGAGACTAGCCAAAAACATTCAGTACTTC
CASSGLRLAKNIQYF
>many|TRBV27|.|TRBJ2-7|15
TGTGCCAGCAGCCAAGGACTGGGATGGCACTACGAGCAGTACTTC
CASSQGLGWHYEQYF
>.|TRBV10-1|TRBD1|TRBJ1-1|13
TGCGCCAGCAGGAGACGGACAGGCCCTGAAGCTTTCTTT
CASRRRTGPEAFF
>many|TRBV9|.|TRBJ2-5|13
TGTGCCAGCAGCGTAGGGCCCGACGAGACCCAGTACTTC
CASSVGPDETQYF
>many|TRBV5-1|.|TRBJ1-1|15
TGCGCCAGCAGCTTGGAAGGGGGGGCGGACACTGAAGCTTTCTTT
CASSLEGGADTEAFF
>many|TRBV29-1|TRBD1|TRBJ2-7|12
TGCAGCGTTGGGGACAGGAACTACGAGCAGTACTTC
CSVGDRNYEQYF